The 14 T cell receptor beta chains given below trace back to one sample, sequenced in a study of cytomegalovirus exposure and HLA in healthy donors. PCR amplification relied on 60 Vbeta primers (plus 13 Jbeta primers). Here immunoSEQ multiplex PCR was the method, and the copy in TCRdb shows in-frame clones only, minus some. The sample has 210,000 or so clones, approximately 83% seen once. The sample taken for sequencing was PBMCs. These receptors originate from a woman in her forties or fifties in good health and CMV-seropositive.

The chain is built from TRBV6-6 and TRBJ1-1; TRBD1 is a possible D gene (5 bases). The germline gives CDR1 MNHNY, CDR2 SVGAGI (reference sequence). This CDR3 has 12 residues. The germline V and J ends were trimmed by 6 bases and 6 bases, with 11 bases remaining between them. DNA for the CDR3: TGTGCCAGCAGGGGCGGGGGATCTGAAGCTTTCTTT. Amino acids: CASRGGGSEAFF.

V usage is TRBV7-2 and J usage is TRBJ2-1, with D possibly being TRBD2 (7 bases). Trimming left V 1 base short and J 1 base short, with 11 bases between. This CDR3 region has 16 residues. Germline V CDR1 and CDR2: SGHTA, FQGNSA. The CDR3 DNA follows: TGTGCCAGCAGCTTAGAAGGGGGGGTGTCCTACAATGAGCAGTTCTTC. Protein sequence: CASSLEGGVSYNEQFF.

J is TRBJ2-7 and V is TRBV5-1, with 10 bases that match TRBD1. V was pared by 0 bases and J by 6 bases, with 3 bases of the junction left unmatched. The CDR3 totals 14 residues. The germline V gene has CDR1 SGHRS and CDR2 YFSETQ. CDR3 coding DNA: TGCGCCAGCAGCTTGGGAGGGACAGGGGTCGAGCAGTACTTC. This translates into CASSLGGTGVEQYF.

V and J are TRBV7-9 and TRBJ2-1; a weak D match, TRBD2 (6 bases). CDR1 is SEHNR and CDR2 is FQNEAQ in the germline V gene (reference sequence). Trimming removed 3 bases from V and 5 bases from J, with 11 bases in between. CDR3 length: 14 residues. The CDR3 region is CASSLEGNNNEQFF. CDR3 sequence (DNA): TGTGCCAGCAGCTTGGAGGGAAACAACAATGAGCAGTTCTTC.

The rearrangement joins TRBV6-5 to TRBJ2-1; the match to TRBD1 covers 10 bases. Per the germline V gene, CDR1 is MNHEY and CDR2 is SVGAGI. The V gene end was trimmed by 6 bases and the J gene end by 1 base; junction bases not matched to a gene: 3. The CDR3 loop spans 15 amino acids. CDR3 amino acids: CASRTDRGSYNEQFF. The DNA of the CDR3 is TGTGCCAGCAGGACGGACAGGGGGTCCTACAATGAGCAGTTCTTC.

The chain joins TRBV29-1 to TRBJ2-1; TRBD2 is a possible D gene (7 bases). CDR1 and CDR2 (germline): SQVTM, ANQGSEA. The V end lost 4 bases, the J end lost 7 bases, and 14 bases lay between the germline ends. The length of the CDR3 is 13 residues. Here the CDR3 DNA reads TGCAGCGTTGGGTTTGGGGGGGCGAATGAGCAGTTCTTC. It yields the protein CSVGFGGANEQFF.

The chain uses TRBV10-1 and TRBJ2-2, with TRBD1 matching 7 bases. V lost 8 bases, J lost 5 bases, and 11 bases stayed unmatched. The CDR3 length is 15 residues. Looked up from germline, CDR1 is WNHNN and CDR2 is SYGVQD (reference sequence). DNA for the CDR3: TGCGCCAGCTCAGGGGGACAAATACCAACCGGGGAGCTGTTTTTT. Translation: CASSGGQIPTGELFF.

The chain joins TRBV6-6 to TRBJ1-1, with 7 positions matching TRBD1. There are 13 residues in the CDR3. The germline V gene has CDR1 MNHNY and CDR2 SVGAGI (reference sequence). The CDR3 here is CSSNLQGSTEAFF. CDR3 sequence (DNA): TGTAGCAGCAATCTACAGGGGAGTACTGAAGCTTTCTTT.

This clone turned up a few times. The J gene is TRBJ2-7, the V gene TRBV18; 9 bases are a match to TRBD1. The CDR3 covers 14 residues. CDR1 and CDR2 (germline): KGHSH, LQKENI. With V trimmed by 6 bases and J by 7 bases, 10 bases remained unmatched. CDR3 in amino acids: CASSAVQGAGEQYF. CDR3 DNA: TGTGCCAGCTCGGCCGTACAGGGGGCGGGGGAGCAGTACTTC.

The CDR3 coding sequence is TGTGCCAGCACCAGACAGGGGTATGACAATGAGCAGTTCTTC. Translated, it gives CASTRQGYDNEQFF. The V and J genes are TRBV7-2 and TRBJ2-1; 8 nucleotides line up with TRBD1. Germline values: CDR1 SGHTA, CDR2 FQGNSA. J was trimmed by 5 bases and V by 7 bases; bases with no gene match: 7. The CDR3 has 14 residues.

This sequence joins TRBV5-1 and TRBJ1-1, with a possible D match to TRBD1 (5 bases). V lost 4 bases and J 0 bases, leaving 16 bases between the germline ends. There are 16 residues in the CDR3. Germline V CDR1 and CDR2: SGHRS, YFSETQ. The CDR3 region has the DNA TGCGCCAGCAGCGTCGTTGGGGGGGGAGTGAACACTGAAGCTTTCTTT. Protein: CASSVVGGGVNTEAFF. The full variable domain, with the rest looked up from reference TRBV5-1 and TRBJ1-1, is KAGVTQTPRYLIKTRGQQVTLSCSPISGHRSVSWYQQTPGQGLQFLFEYFSETQRNKGNFPGRFSGRQFSNSRSEMNVSTLELGDSALYLCASSVVGGGVNTEAFFGQGTRLTVV.

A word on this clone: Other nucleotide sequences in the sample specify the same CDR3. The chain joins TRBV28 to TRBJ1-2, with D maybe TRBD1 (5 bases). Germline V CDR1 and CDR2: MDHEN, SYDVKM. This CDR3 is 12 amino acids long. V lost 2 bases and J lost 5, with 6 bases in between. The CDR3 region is CASSLGGYGYTF. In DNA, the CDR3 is TGTGCCAGCAGTTTAGGGGGGTATGGCTACACCTTC.

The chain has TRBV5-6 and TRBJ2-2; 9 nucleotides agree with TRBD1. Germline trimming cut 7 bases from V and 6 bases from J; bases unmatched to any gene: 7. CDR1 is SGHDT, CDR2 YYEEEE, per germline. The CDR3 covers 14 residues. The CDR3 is CASGNRGLAGELFF. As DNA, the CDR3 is TGTGCCAGCGGAAACAGGGGGCTCGCCGGGGAGCTGTTTTTT. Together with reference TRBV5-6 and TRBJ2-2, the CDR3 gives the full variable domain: DAGVTQSPTHLIKTRGQQVTLRCSPKSGHDTVSWYQQALGQGPQFIFQYYEEEERQRGNFPDRFSGHQFPNYSSELNVNALLLGDSALYLCASGNRGLAGELFFGEGSRLTVL.

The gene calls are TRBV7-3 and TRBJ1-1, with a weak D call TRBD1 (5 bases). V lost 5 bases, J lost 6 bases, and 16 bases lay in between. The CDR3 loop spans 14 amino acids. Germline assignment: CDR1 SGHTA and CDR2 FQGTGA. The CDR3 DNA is TGTGCCAGCAGCCCGGGAGGGGCTACGGCTGAAGCTTTCTTT. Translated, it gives CASSPGGATAEAFF.